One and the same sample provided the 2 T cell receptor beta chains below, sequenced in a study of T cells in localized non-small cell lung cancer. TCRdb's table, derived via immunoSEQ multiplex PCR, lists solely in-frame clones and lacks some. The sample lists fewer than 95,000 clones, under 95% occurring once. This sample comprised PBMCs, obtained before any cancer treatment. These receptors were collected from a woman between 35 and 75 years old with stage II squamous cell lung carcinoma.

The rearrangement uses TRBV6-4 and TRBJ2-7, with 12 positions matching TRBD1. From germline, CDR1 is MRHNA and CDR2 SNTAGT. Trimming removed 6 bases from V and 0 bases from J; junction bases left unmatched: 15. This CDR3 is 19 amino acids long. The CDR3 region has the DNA TGTGCCAGCAGGCTAAAGAGGGGACAGGGGGCCTCGCTCTCCTACGAGCAGTACTTC. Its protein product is CASRLKRGQGASLSYEQYF.

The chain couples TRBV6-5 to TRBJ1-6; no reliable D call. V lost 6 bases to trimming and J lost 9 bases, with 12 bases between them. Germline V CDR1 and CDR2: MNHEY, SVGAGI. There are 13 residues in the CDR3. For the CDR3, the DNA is TGTGCCAGCAGCCAGATCGCGGGTTCACCCCTCCACTTT. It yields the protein CASSQIAGSPLHF.